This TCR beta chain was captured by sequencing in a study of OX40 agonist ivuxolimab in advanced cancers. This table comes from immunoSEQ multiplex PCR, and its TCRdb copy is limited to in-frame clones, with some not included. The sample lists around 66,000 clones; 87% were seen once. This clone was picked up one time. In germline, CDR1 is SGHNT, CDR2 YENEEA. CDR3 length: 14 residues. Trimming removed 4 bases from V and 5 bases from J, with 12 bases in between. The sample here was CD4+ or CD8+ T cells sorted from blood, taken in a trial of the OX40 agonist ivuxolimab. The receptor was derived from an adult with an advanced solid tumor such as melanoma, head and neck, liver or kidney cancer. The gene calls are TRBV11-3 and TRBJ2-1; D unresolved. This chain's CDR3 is CASSSPGPNNEQFF. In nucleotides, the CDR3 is TGTGCCAGCAGCTCCCCCGGGCCAAACAATGAGCAGTTCTTC.